This entry lists 9 T cell receptor beta chains sequenced from one sample in a study of metastatic and nonmetastatic thyroid tumors. With MiXCR, TCRdb reprocessed the PCR reads. The data contain about 27,000 clones, about 15% of them seen just once; the ten biggest clones take up roughly 14%. Thyroid surgery took place with no prior treatment in any patient. Specimen: blood. These receptor sequences come from a male donor with papillary thyroid cancer or a benign thyroid nodule (not recorded which). Some clones in this sample may be carry-over from other donors' samples.

This clone was seen more than once but under ten times. With a much larger clone just one base away, this may be a read error. CDR3 coding DNA: TGTGCCAGTAGCGGAGCGGGGTCTCATCCCCAGCATTTT. This translates into CASSGAGSHPQHF. The gene calls are TRBV19 and TRBJ1-5; D unresolved. Trimming removed 6 bases from V and 10 bases from J, with 16 bases in between. The germline gives CDR1 LNHDA, CDR2 SQIVND (reference sequence). CDR3 length: 13 residues.

This clone was found many times. The V gene is TRBV5-6, the J gene TRBJ2-7; D perhaps matches TRBD1 (6 bases). Germline V gene sequence: CDR1 SGHDT, CDR2 YYEEEE. CDR3 length equals 14 residues. The V end lost 4 bases, the J end lost 4 bases, and 15 bases lay between the germline ends. The CDR3 sequence: CASSPPTGRYEQYF. The CDR3 DNA sequence: TGTGCCAGCAGCCCGCCGACAGGTCGGTACGAGCAGTACTTC.

There are many counts of this clone. The chain joins TRBV12-3 or TRBV12-4 to TRBJ2-5; D might be TRBD2 (5 bases). V was pared by 5 bases and J by 4 bases, with 20 bases between. The CDR3 length is 16 residues. The CDR3: CASSGWGANRGETQYF. As DNA, the CDR3 is TGTGCCAGCAGTGGGTGGGGTGCGAACCGGGGAGAGACCCAGTACTTC.

V is TRBV11-2 and J is TRBJ1-5; D remains ambiguous. Trimming removed 2 bases from V and 0 bases from J, with 8 bases in between. CDR3 size: 15 residues. Germline lookup yields CDR1 SGHAT and CDR2 FQNNGV. The CDR3 nucleotides are TGTGCCAGCAGCTTACCCCCGTATAGCAATCAGCCCCAGCATTTT. Its translation is CASSLPPYSNQPQHF. The whole variable domain, filled in from reference TRBV11-2 and TRBJ1-5, reads EAGVAQSPRYKIIEKRQSVAFWCNPISGHATLYWYQQILGQGPKLLIQFQNNGVVDDSQLPKDRFSAERLKGVDSTLKIQPAKLEDSAVYLCASSLPPYSNQPQHFGDGTRLSIL.

This clone was counted between two and nine times. Compared with germline, one end of the junction differs, possibly owing to a read error. This sample also contains other DNA sequences that code for the same CDR3. The chain links TRBV28 to TRBJ2-1; the D gene is possibly TRBD2 (6 bases). CDR3 length equals 15 residues. Germline V CDR1 and CDR2: MDHEN, SYDVKM. CDR3 sequence: CASSFGGGLYNEQFF. CDR3 nucleotide sequence: TGTGCCAGCAGTTTTGGGGGAGGCCTCTACAATGAGCAGTTTTTC.

This clone was counted at least ten times. The chain recombines TRBV7-9 with TRBJ2-7, with D possibly TRBD1 on 6 matching bases. V lost 4 bases, J lost 2 bases, and 24 bases lay in between. The CDR3 runs 18 residues. Per the germline V gene, CDR1 is SEHNR and CDR2 is FQNEAQ (reference sequence). Written as DNA, the CDR3 is TGTGCCAGCAGCTACCTTTTTAACTTACGGGACAAGACCTACGAGCAGTACTTC. Amino acids: CASSYLFNLRDKTYEQYF.

Many counts were recorded for this clone. A read error may account for a junction end that differs from germline. V usage is TRBV6-1 and J usage is TRBJ2-5; the match to TRBD1 covers 8 bases. This CDR3 region has 14 residues. Per the germline V gene, CDR1 is MNHNS and CDR2 is SASEGT. As DNA, the CDR3 is TGTGCCAGCAGGGAAGACAGGGGCTGGGAGACCCAGTACTTC. It specifies CASREDRGWETQYF.

In its sample, this clone was seen many times. V is TRBV11-3 and J is TRBJ2-3; D unclear. The germline gives CDR1 SGHNT, CDR2 YENEEA. V was trimmed by 0 bases and J by 0 bases, leaving 4 bases between them. The CDR3 consists of 14 residues. The DNA of the CDR3 is TGTGCCAGCAGCTTAGAGGGGAGCACAGATACGCAGTATTTT. This encodes CASSLEGSTDTQYF.

This clone was detected ten times or more. The chain joins TRBV6-1 to TRBJ1-2, with D possibly being TRBD1 (5 bases). The CDR3 is made up of 13 amino acids. V shed 7 bases and J shed 4 bases, with 13 bases lying between them. CDR1 is MNHNS and CDR2 is SASEGT in the germline V gene. This chain's CDR3 is CASISGLGYGYTF. DNA of the CDR3: TGTGCCAGCATATCAGGGTTGGGCTATGGCTACACCTTC.